Listed here are 4 T cell receptor beta chains from one sample, sequenced in a study of identical twins. Using its own MiXCR run on the 5' RACE reads, TCRdb lists one record per CDR3 protein. The sample holds about 240,000 distinct CDR3 sequences, 8% to 11% seen once. The sample comprised memory T cells sorted from blood. The receptors were sampled from a man aged 50 to 59 in good health.

The gene calls are TRBV3-1 and TRBJ2-1; no definite D call. Germline values: CDR1 LGHDT, CDR2 YNNKEL (reference sequence). This CDR3 is built from 12 residues. V shed 3 bases and J shed 8 bases, with 8 bases lying between them. CDR3 nucleotides: TGTGCCAGCAGCCATAGATGGGATGAGCAGTTCTTC. It specifies CASSHRWDEQFF.

This clonotype has ten or more counts. The rearrangement joins TRBV20-1 to TRBJ2-1, with D unresolved. Between the trimmed V and J ends, which lost 1 base and 4 bases, there was a span of 8 bases. Germline V gene sequence: CDR1 DFQATT, CDR2 SNEGSKA (reference sequence). This CDR3 comprises 13 residues. The DNA for the CDR3 is TGCAGTGCTAGAGTCGGCACTTACAATGAGCAGTTCTTC. The encoded protein is CSARVGTYNEQFF.

This clonotype was seen many times. J is TRBJ2-3 and V is TRBV7-2; D call uncertain. Germline V gives CDR1 SGHTA, CDR2 FQGNSA. Trimming removed 5 bases at V and 2 bases at J, with 14 bases between. There are 15 residues in the CDR3. The CDR3 DNA reads as TGTGCCAGCAGCCCCCGTAGGAAAAACACAGATACGCAGTATTTT. Encoded protein: CASSPRRKNTDTQYF.

This clonotype appeared a few times. The V gene is TRBV18, the J gene TRBJ2-3, with TRBD2 matching 9 bases. The length of the CDR3 is 14 residues. Trimming took 3 bases from V and 7 from J; bases not matched to a gene: 5. CDR1 KGHSH and CDR2 LQKENI come from the germline V gene. The CDR3 nucleotides read TGTGCCAGCTCACCGACTAGCGGTTCCTATACGCAGTATTTT. Translating gives CASSPTSGSYTQYF.